The 23 T cell receptor beta chains in this list originate from one sample, sequenced in a study of T cell responses to AZD1222 COVID-19 vaccine. Sequenced by immunoSEQ multiplex PCR; TCRdb stores in-frame clones only, minus some. The table has roughly 120,000 clones, approximately 90% seen once. The sequenced sample was peripheral blood, obtained 28 days after the second AZD1222 dose. The origin of the receptors is an adult who received the AZD1222 COVID-19 vaccine.

V is TRBV10-3 and J is TRBJ1-5; D is unclear. This CDR3 spans 13 amino acids. The V gene's germline CDR1 is ENHRY and CDR2 SYGVKD. The V end lost 3 bases, the J end lost 4 bases, and 7 bases lay between the germline ends. The CDR3 DNA is TGTGCCATCAGTGACTTCGGAAATCAGCCCCAGCATTTT. This sequence encodes CAISDFGNQPQHF.

In its sample, this clone was seen once. This chain links TRBV6-5 with TRBJ2-7, with D tentatively TRBD2 (5 bases). Trimming cost V 3 bases and J 6 bases, with 12 bases left between them. From germline, CDR1 is MNHEY and CDR2 SVGAGI. This CDR3 has 13 residues. In DNA form, the CDR3 reads TGTGCCAGCAGTTATATACGGAGCGGCGAGCAGTACTTC. It yields the protein CASSYIRSGEQYF.

The chain links TRBV9 to TRBJ2-7, with D possibly being TRBD1 (6 bases). V shed 4 bases and J shed 3 bases, with 17 bases lying between them. CDR1 SGDLS and CDR2 YYNGEE come from the germline V gene. This CDR3 is built from 15 residues. The CDR3 DNA sequence: TGTGCCAGCAGCCCACGAGACAGGAAACTCTACGAGCAGTACTTC. Residues: CASSPRDRKLYEQYF.

The rearrangement links TRBV6-5 to TRBJ2-1, with D possibly TRBD1 on 6 matching bases. V was cut by 2 bases and J by 0 bases, with 8 bases left in between. Germline V gene lookup returns CDR1 MNHEY and CDR2 SVGAGI. This CDR3 has 15 amino acids. The CDR3 reads CASSYEGDSYNEQFF. The CDR3 region has the DNA TGTGCCAGCAGTTACGAGGGGGACTCCTACAATGAGCAGTTCTTC.

The chain combines TRBV5-1 with TRBJ1-2; 7 bases are shared with TRBD1. The V and J ends lost 0 bases and 3 bases, in that order; junction bases with no gene match: 2. This CDR3 comprises 14 residues. Germline V gives CDR1 SGHRS, CDR2 YFSETQ. The CDR3 DNA is TGCGCCAGCAGCTTGGGACAGGGAGACTATGGCTACACCTTC. Its translation is CASSLGQGDYGYTF.

This clone has just one count. This sequence joins TRBV6-1 and TRBJ2-7; D possibly corresponds to TRBD1 (6 bases). This CDR3 is 15 amino acids long. Germline assignment: CDR1 MNHNS and CDR2 SASEGT. V was pared by 1 base and J by 0 bases, with 10 bases between. CDR3 in DNA: TGTGCCAGCAGTGAAGTCGGACAGACCTCCTACGAGCAGTACTTC. Translated, it gives CASSEVGQTSYEQYF.

The J gene is TRBJ2-1, the V gene TRBV7-3, with D maybe TRBD2 (6 bases). Trimming left V 3 bases short and J 0 bases short, with 12 bases between. The CDR3 has 16 amino acids. Germline values: CDR1 SGHTA, CDR2 FQGTGA. This chain's CDR3 is CASSLGGPSSYNEQFF. In DNA, the CDR3 is TGTGCCAGCAGCTTGGGGGGACCTAGCTCCTACAATGAGCAGTTCTTC.

V and J are TRBV30 and TRBJ1-5; the D is unclear. V was trimmed by 0 bases and J by 6 bases, leaving 9 bases between them. Germline V gene data show CDR1 as GTSNPN and CDR2 as SVGIG (reference sequence). The CDR3 length is 13 residues. CDR3 protein: CAWSVGLLQPQHF. The CDR3 bases are TGTGCCTGGAGTGTAGGGCTGCTTCAGCCCCAGCATTTT.

This clone was found a few times. This sequence joins TRBV19 and TRBJ2-7, with D perhaps assigned TRBD1 or TRBD2 (5 bases each). The germline V and J ends were trimmed by 4 bases and 2 bases, with 21 bases remaining between them. There are 17 residues in the CDR3. In germline, CDR1 is LNHDA, CDR2 SQIVND (reference sequence). The CDR3 DNA is TGTGCCAGTAGTACTGGGGGAATGACAGTAGACACCTACGAGCAGTACTTC. Translated: CASSTGGMTVDTYEQYF.

The chain employs TRBV27 and TRBJ1-1; 7 positions agree with TRBD1. CDR1 and CDR2 from the germline V gene are MNHEY and SMNVEV (reference sequence). With V trimmed by 2 bases and J by 4 bases, 7 bases remained unmatched. The CDR3 extends over 15 amino acids. This CDR3 reads CASSLETGMATEAFF. In DNA form, the CDR3 reads TGTGCCAGCAGTTTAGAGACAGGGATGGCCACTGAAGCTTTCTTT.

The J gene is TRBJ1-5, the V gene TRBV21-1; the table gives TRBD1 as D, unverified against the DNA. TRBV21-1 counts as a pseudogene. The CDR3 extends over 21 amino acids. In nucleotides, the CDR3 is TGTGCCAGCAGCAAGGACAGGCGAAGAATAGAATCAGCCCTGACGGGTCAGCCCCAGCATTTT. Translated, it gives CASSKDRRRIESALTGQPQHF.

About this clone: This sample includes further DNA sequences coding for the same CDR3. This chain links TRBV28 with TRBJ2-7; 12 nucleotides match TRBD1. V shed 8 bases and J 4 bases; nucleotides not matched to a gene: 12. Germline V gene lookup returns CDR1 MDHEN and CDR2 SYDVKM. The CDR3 totals 16 residues. This chain's CDR3 is CASSLSPGQGAYEQYF. As DNA, the CDR3 is TGTGCCAGCTCTCTGTCCCCGGGACAGGGGGCGTACGAGCAGTACTTC.

This chain links TRBV19 with TRBJ2-1, with 14 nucleotides matching TRBD2. Germline CDR1 LNHDA, CDR2 SQIVND (reference sequence). V dropped 7 bases and J dropped 8; count of bases not matched to a gene: 13. The length of the CDR3 is 17 residues. The chain's CDR3 is CASTTSRTSGGIDEQFF. The CDR3 coding sequence is TGTGCCAGTACTACTTCGAGGACTAGCGGGGGGATCGATGAGCAGTTCTTC.

The chain recombines TRBV2 with TRBJ2-2; a weak D match, TRBD1 (6 bases). Trimming left V 1 base short and J 0 bases short, with 9 bases between. The CDR3 covers 16 residues. CDR1 SNHLY and CDR2 FYNNEI come from the germline V gene. CDR3 amino acids: CASSEGGPTNTGELFF. The CDR3 nucleotides are TGTGCCAGCAGTGAAGGGGGGCCGACGAACACCGGGGAGCTGTTTTTT.

V usage is TRBV19 and J usage is TRBJ1-5, with D perhaps TRBD1 (5 bases). CDR1 and CDR2 (germline): LNHDA, SQIVND (reference sequence). This CDR3 is 16 amino acids long. The V end was cut by 5 bases, the J end by 2 bases, with 16 bases between. The CDR3 nucleotides read TGTGCCAGTAGTCTATGGGCCTGGGGGGGCAATCAGCCCCAGCATTTT. It yields the protein CASSLWAWGGNQPQHF.

The V and J genes are TRBV5-6 and TRBJ1-3; 8 nucleotides line up with TRBD1. V gave up 0 bases and J gave up 8 bases; unmatched junction bases: 1. Germline V lookup: CDR1 SGHDT, CDR2 YYEEEE. The CDR3 runs 13 residues. The CDR3 nucleotides are TGTGCCAGCAGCTTGGAGGACAGGGACACCATATATTTT. Residues: CASSLEDRDTIYF.

This sequence joins TRBV9 and TRBJ2-2, with TRBD2 identical over 7 bases. J was trimmed by 1 base and V by 0 bases; bases with no gene match: 3. This CDR3 spans 16 amino acids. CDR1 SGDLS and CDR2 YYNGEE come from the germline V gene. CDR3 residues: CASSVVGRRNTGELFF. The CDR3 DNA reads as TGTGCCAGCAGCGTAGTCGGGAGGAGGAACACCGGGGAGCTGTTTTTT.

The chain's CDR3 is CAWSVMTGQTYGYTF. CDR3 DNA sequence: TGTGCCTGGAGTGTAATGACGGGACAGACCTATGGCTACACCTTC. The V gene is TRBV30, the J gene TRBJ1-2; 7 nucleotides line up with TRBD1. Trimming cost V 0 bases and J 4 bases; bases outside gene matches: 8. Germline V gene lookup returns CDR1 GTSNPN and CDR2 SVGIG (reference sequence). The CDR3 runs to 15 residues.

This clone was recorded once. The chain has TRBV27 and TRBJ1-2; possibly TRBD1 for D (5 bases). The V end lost 2 bases, the J end lost 4 bases, and 14 bases lay between the germline ends. Per germline, CDR1 MNHEY and CDR2 SMNVEV (reference sequence). The CDR3 is 15 amino acids. For the CDR3, the DNA is TGTGCCAGCAGTTTAACTGGGGCGGGTGGCTATGGCTACACCTTC. Its translation is CASSLTGAGGYGYTF.

This clone was seen once. The CDR3 coding sequence is TGTGCCAGCAGCCGCACCTACGAGCAGTACTTC. It encodes CASSRTYEQYF. The chain recombines TRBV11-2 with TRBJ2-7, with D hard to call. V was shortened by 5 bases and J by 2 bases, with 4 bases between the two germline ends. Germline CDR1 is SGHAT and CDR2 is FQNNGV. The CDR3 length is 11 residues.

The chain joins TRBV6-6 to TRBJ1-5, with D tentatively TRBD1 (6 bases). This CDR3 is 15 amino acids long. CDR1 is MNHNY and CDR2 is SVGAGI in the germline V gene (reference sequence). Trimming shortened V by 0 bases and J by 2 bases, and 8 bases separated the two germline ends. CDR3 sequence: CASSYSRGGNQPQHF. The CDR3 nucleotides are TGTGCCAGCAGTTACTCCAGGGGTGGCAATCAGCCCCAGCATTTT.

The gene calls are TRBV4-1 and TRBJ1-1; unclear D gene. Germline CDR1 and CDR2: MGHRA and YSYEKL. This CDR3 spans 15 amino acids. V was pared by 1 base and J by 0 bases, with 9 bases between. The CDR3, as DNA: TGCGCCAGCAGCCAAGTCGGAGGGATGAACACTGAAGCTTTCTTT. This codes for CASSQVGGMNTEAFF.

This rearrangement joins TRBV9 to TRBJ2-3; the match to TRBD2 covers 8 bases. The V gene's germline CDR1 is SGDLS and CDR2 YYNGEE. The CDR3 has 15 amino acids. Trimming at V came to 0 bases and at J to 7 bases, leaving 7 bases not matched to a gene. As DNA, the CDR3 is TGTGCCAGCAGCGTAGGGAGCGGGGGCCCCAATACGCAGTATTTT. This sequence encodes CASSVGSGGPNTQYF. The whole variable domain, filled in from reference TRBV9 and TRBJ2-3, reads DSGVTQTPKHLITATGQRVTLRCSPRSGDLSVYWYQQSLDQGLQFLIQYYNGEERAKGNILERFSAQQFPDLHSELNLSSLELGDSALYFCASSVGSGGPNTQYFGPGTRLTVL.